This T cell receptor (beta chain) is from a study of breast tumors, draining lymph nodes, adjacent tissues. Axillary draining lymph nodes of breast cancer patients supplied the node samples. This clonotype was seen more than once but under ten times. Its antigen is still unknown. Study findings and constraints: Luminal-like breast cancer showed significantly greater tumor-nontumor repertoire similarity than basal-like breast cancer did. Tumor repertoires ranked between lymph nodes and nontumor tissue in diversity, with V and J gene preferences.

Per the germline V gene, CDR1 is SGHNT and CDR2 is YENEEA. The CDR3 loop spans 13 amino acids. Trimming cost V 5 bases and J 9 bases, with 14 bases left between them. TCRdb reprocessed the multiplex PCR reads with MiXCR, giving one entry per CDR3 protein. The top ten clones hold approximately 3.7% of a sample with some 230,000 distinct CDR3 sequences, approximately 36% of them seen once. The chain carries TRBV11-3 and TRBJ2-1; D not certain. This clonotype was sampled from a female donor with breast cancer. Some clones in this sample may be carry-over from other donors' samples. Source material: axillary lymph node tissue. DNA for the CDR3: TGTGCCAGCAGCCCGTCCTCATTCACTGAGCAGTTCTTC. Its translation: CASSPSSFTEQFF.